This section outlines one T cell receptor (beta chain) sequence together with its context. Its target is not known. PCR employed 60 Vbeta and 13 Jbeta primers. Under the authors' procedure: Roughly 76 million unique TCR beta chains, roughly 11 million of them shared, were counted by a later analysis. Measured with immunoSEQ multiplex PCR; TCRdb has only the in-frame clones, and not every one. Clone size and V and J calls were adopted from that table, with D and trimming inferred from the DNA. The data show about 200,000 clones, with around 80% seen just once and 4.5% to 7% held by the top ten. This sample is part of a study of cytomegalovirus exposure and HLA in healthy donors. Study conclusions and caveats: There were reportedly fewer N-insertions in an Asian-associated ancestry cluster than the roughly 610-donor mean, in a later analysis. A missense variant in DCLRE1C was later tied to TCR beta V- and J-gene trimming. Confirmation in vitro established that three CMV-associated chains were specific for CMV antigens.

The sequenced sample was PBMCs. This sequence was found in a man aged 35-49 years in good health and CMV-seropositive.

In DNA form, the CDR3 reads TGTGCCAGCAGCCAAAGATTGGGGACTAGCTGGGTCTCCTACGAGCAGTACTTC. Encoded protein: CASSQRLGTSWVSYEQYF. This chain links TRBV14 with TRBJ2-7, with 9 positions matching TRBD2. The germline V gene has CDR1 SGHDN and CDR2 FVKESK. The CDR3 is 18 residues long. Trimming at V came to 2 bases and at J to 0 bases, leaving 11 bases not matched to a gene. The complete variable domain, with remaining parts taken from reference TRBV14 and TRBJ2-7, reads EAGVTQFPSHSVIEKGQTVTLRCDPISGHDNLYWYRRVMGKEIKFLLHFVKESKQDESGMPNNRFLAERTGGTYSTLKVQPAELEDSGVYFCASSQRLGTSWVSYEQYFGPGTRLTVT.